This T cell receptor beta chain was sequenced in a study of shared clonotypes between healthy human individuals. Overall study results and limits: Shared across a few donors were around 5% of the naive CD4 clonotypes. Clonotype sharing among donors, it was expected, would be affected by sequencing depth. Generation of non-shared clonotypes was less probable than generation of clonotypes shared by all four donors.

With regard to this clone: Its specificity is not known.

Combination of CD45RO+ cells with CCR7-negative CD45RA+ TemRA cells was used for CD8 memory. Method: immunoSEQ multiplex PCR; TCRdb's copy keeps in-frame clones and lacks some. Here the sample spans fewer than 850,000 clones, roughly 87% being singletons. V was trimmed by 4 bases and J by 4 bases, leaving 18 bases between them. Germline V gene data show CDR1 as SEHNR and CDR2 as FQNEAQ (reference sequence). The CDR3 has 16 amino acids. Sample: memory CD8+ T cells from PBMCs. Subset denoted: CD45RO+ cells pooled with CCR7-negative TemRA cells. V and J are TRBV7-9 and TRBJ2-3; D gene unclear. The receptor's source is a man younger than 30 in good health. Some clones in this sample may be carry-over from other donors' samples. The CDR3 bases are TGTGCCAGCAGCTCAGATAGCCCGACGGTCGCAGATACGCAGTATTTT. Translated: CASSSDSPTVADTQYF.